The T cell receptor (beta chain) under discussion was sequenced for a study of blood T cells in healthy people across ages. V shed 3 bases and J shed 7 bases, with 3 bases lying between them. CDR3 length: 11 amino acids. Germline CDR1 is LGHDT and CDR2 is YNNKEL (reference sequence). Healthy Russian Caucasian donors spanned ages roughly 6 to 100 years. Alongside a J-beta primer mix, a sample-barcoded 5' primer served in a second PCR lasting about 7 to 12 cycles. No fewer than 3 million CDR3-containing paired-end reads came from each sample. TCRdb re-analysed the 5' RACE reads in MiXCR, keeping a single row per CDR3 protein. This sample has roughly 1,500,000 distinct CDR3 sequences, with around two fifths found just once.

The receptor was derived from a woman between 18 and 29 years old in good health. The rearrangement links TRBV3-1 to TRBJ1-4; D uncertain. The sample comprised blood. The CDR3 reads CASSHGEKLFF. The CDR3 nucleotides read TGTGCCAGCAGCCACGGTGAAAAACTGTTTTTT.